A selection of T cell receptor beta chains follows, all from one sample in a study of cytomegalovirus exposure and HLA in healthy donors. The repertoire was sequenced with immunoSEQ multiplex PCR; TCRdb's copy has only in-frame clones and lacks some. This sample has around 100,000 clones; 78% occur once, and the top ten carry less than 5.5%. The specimen was PBMCs. The receptor source for this set is a male donor in good health and CMV-seropositive. Each CDR3 is given with its conserved first and last residue. A D gene is named only where the DNA matches it firmly. Size is stated for part of the rows, as once, few or many counts, or as a class when the clone is expanded.

V gene	D gene	J gene	clone size	CDR3 length	CDR3 DNA	CDR3 protein
TRBV27	TRBD1	TRBJ1-5	-	15	TGTGCCAGCAGTGGGACAGGGGAGGGGGCTGGGGCCCAGCATTTT	CASSGTGEGAGAQHF
TRBV10-3	TRBD1	TRBJ1-2	-	13	TGTGCCATCAGTTACAGGGGGAACTATGGCTACACCTTC	CAISYRGNYGYTF
TRBV11-3	-	TRBJ1-1	-	12	TGTGCCAGCAGCCCGGAGGTCCCTGAAGCTTTCTTT	CASSPEVPEAFF
TRBV6-5	TRBD1	TRBJ1-5	-	16	TGTGCCAGCAGTTACCTCGGGACAGGGCGAAATCAGCCCCAGCATTTT	CASSYLGTGRNQPQHF
TRBV6-1	TRBD1	TRBJ1-6	few	15	TGTGCCAGCAGTGCCAGGGGGACCAATAATTCACCCCTCCACTTT	CASSARGTNNSPLHF
TRBV29-1	-	TRBJ2-2	-	13	TGCAGCGTTGAGGGGGGGCGGACCGGGGAGCTGTTTTTT	CSVEGGRTGELFF
TRBV5-6	TRBD1	TRBJ1-1	-	16	TGTGCCAGCAGCTTGGCCTTAGGGGGCCTCGGAACTGAAGCTTTCTTT	CASSLALGGLGTEAFF
TRBV6-4	-	TRBJ1-1	-	13	TGTGCCAGCAGTGACTCCGGGGGCACTGAAGCTTTCTTT	CASSDSGGTEAFF
TRBV27	-	TRBJ2-3	-	14	TGTGCCAGCAACAGTGTCGGGGGCACAGATACGCAGTATTTT	CASNSVGGTDTQYF
TRBV7-9	-	TRBJ2-7	-	13	TGTGCCAGCAGCGGACAGCTCCCCTACGAGCAGTACTTC	CASSGQLPYEQYF
TRBV9	-	TRBJ1-2	-	16	TGTGCCAGCAGCGGACGTCTGACATCCTATAACTATGGCTACACCTTC	CASSGRLTSYNYGYTF
TRBV6-1	-	TRBJ1-2	-	11	TGTGCCAGCAGTGAGGGGACAATCCACACCTTC	CASSEGTIHTF
TRBV7-8	-	TRBJ1-6	once	18	TGTGCCAGCAGCTTTTCTTTCCGGGGGGAAAGTAAGAATTCACCCCTCCACTTT	CASSFSFRGESKNSPLHF
TRBV5-5	-	TRBJ1-3	few	15	TGTGCCAGCAGCTTCCAACAGGGAGCTGGAAACACCATATATTTT	CASSFQQGAGNTIYF
TRBV6-6	TRBD1	TRBJ2-1	-	15	TGTGCCAGCAGTACAGGACAGGTCTCCTACAATGAGCAGTTCTTC	CASSTGQVSYNEQFF
TRBV29-1	-	TRBJ2-7	-	12	TGCAGCGTTGAAGATCAGGGGAACGGGCAGTACTTC	CSVEDQGNGQYF
TRBV4-2	-	TRBJ1-5	few	16	TGTGCCAGCAGCCAAGAATCCAGGGTAAGCAATCAGCCCCAGCATTTT	CASSQESRVSNQPQHF
TRBV18	-	TRBJ2-1	-	16	TGTGCCAGCTCGCAATTAGCGCCAAGCTCCTACAATGAGCAGTTCTTC	CASSQLAPSSYNEQFF
TRBV27	TRBD1	TRBJ1-5	-	14	TGTGCCAGCAGTTCAGGGGGCGCGAGGCAGCCCCAGCATTTT	CASSSGGARQPQHF
TRBV7-9	-	TRBJ1-1	few	14	TGTGCCAGCAGCCAGGGGCTCCTCTCAAGGGAAGCTTTCTTT	CASSQGLLSREAFF
TRBV2	-	TRBJ1-2	-	12	TGTGCCAGCAGGGGAGCGGGGAGTGGCTACACCTTC	CASRGAGSGYTF